A single sample gave rise to the 21 T cell receptor beta chains below, sequenced in a study of cytotoxic CD8 clonotypes in ibrutinib-treated CLL. Assay: immunoSEQ multiplex PCR; the TCRdb copy retains only in-frame clones and omits some. The sample records some 130,000 clones, about 76% being singletons. The sample here was PBMCs, taken after 24 months of ibrutinib treatment. These receptors all stem from a human donor with chronic lymphocytic leukemia.

This chain uses TRBV6-6 with TRBJ1-5; 8 nucleotides match TRBD1. Trimming removed 10 bases from V and 2 bases from J; junction bases left unmatched: 10. Germline V gene lookup returns CDR1 MNHNY and CDR2 SVGAGI (reference sequence). This CDR3 spans 15 amino acids. Here the CDR3 reads CATTPGQGGNQPQHF. The CDR3 DNA is TGTGCCACCACCCCCGGACAGGGTGGCAATCAGCCCCAGCATTTT.

This sequence joins TRBV10-3 and TRBJ1-2; D is possibly TRBD1 (5 bases). Germline CDR1 is ENHRY and CDR2 is SYGVKD. V was cut by 7 bases and J by 4 bases, with 13 bases left in between. The CDR3 extends over 13 amino acids. The CDR3 is CAITHSGGYGYTF. The CDR3 DNA is TGTGCCATCACCCACTCGGGGGGCTATGGCTACACCTTC.

The chain combines TRBV30 with TRBJ2-3; 8 bases are shared with TRBD2. The ends lost 1 base at V and 9 bases at J; junction bases unmatched: 9. The germline gives CDR1 GTSNPN, CDR2 SVGIG (reference sequence). The CDR3 runs 14 residues. The chain's CDR3 is CAWSASGGGGTQYF. The CDR3 DNA is TGTGCCTGGAGTGCGAGCGGGGGCGGAGGCACGCAGTATTTT.

This chain connects TRBV13 to TRBJ1-2; D unclear. The germline CDR1 and CDR2 sequences are PRHDT and FYEKMQ (reference sequence). The CDR3 consists of 12 residues. With 8 bases removed from V and 2 bases from J, the gap between germline ends came to 9 bases. The CDR3 DNA is TGTGCCAGCCACGGCCACAACTATGGCTACACCTTC. It is translated as CASHGHNYGYTF.

This chain links TRBV7-8 with TRBJ2-5; 10 positions agree with TRBD2. J gave up 1 base and V 4 bases, and 12 bases lay outside the gene matches. CDR3 length: 18 residues. The germline V gene encodes CDR1 SGHVS and CDR2 FQNEAQ. CDR3 sequence (DNA): TGTGCCAGCAGCTCCCTACTAGCGGGGAGCCCCCTCCAAGAGACCCAGTACTTC. Residues: CASSSLLAGSPLQETQYF.

This chain connects TRBV5-1 to TRBJ2-3; D gene uncertain. Germline CDR1 and CDR2: SGHRS and YFSETQ. The CDR3 loop spans 16 amino acids. Trimming removed 4 bases at V and 0 bases at J, with 15 bases between. DNA of the CDR3: TGCGCCAGCAGCCCCCCGGGCCACGCTAGCACAGATACGCAGTATTTT. Translating gives CASSPPGHASTDTQYF.

In this sample, this clone turned up once. V is TRBV5-6 and J is TRBJ2-2; TRBD1 matches 9 bases. The ends lost 1 base at V and 4 bases at J; junction bases unmatched: 5. The CDR3 is 16 residues long. CDR1 SGHDT and CDR2 YYEEEE come from the germline V gene. In DNA, the CDR3 is TGTGCCAGCAGCTTGTTGGACAGGGGTCCCACCGGGGAGCTGTTTTTT. It codes for CASSLLDRGPTGELFF.

J is TRBJ2-6 and V is TRBV7-3; perhaps TRBD1 as D (6 bases). The CDR3 length is 15 residues. CDR1 SGHTA and CDR2 FQGTGA come from the germline V gene. Trimming took off 5 bases at V and 0 bases at J, with 8 bases between the two ends. CDR3 sequence: CASSQGFSGANVLTF. The CDR3 DNA sequence: TGTGCCAGCAGCCAGGGGTTCTCTGGGGCCAACGTCCTGACTTTC.

This clone has more than one count but fewer than ten. The V and J genes are TRBV28 and TRBJ1-1; the D is unclear. CDR3 length: 11 amino acids. Deletions cut 5 bases from V and 4 bases from J, with 5 bases between. The germline V gene has CDR1 MDHEN and CDR2 SYDVKM. CDR3 coding DNA: TGTGCCAGCAGTGGGATCACTGAAGCTTTCTTT. Its translation: CASSGITEAFF.

This clone appeared once. The V call is TRBV5-1, the J call TRBJ2-1; 12 nucleotides line up with TRBD1. CDR3 size: 15 residues. V lost 3 bases and J lost 10; bases outside the gene matches: 8. CDR1 is SGHRS, CDR2 YFSETQ, per germline. The chain's CDR3 is CASSSGQGAVEEQFF. CDR3 DNA sequence: TGCGCCAGCAGCTCGGGACAGGGGGCGGTCGAGGAGCAGTTCTTC.

The V call is TRBV9, the J call TRBJ2-2; D uncertain. V dropped 0 bases and J dropped 6 bases, with 6 bases sitting between them. This CDR3 contains 13 residues. Germline lookup yields CDR1 SGDLS and CDR2 YYNGEE. CDR3 protein: CASSVAAAGELFF. The CDR3 DNA is TGTGCCAGCAGCGTAGCGGCGGCCGGGGAGCTGTTTTTT.

The V gene is TRBV5-6, the J gene TRBJ1-4; 7 bases line up with TRBD1. The ends lost 4 bases at V and 6 bases at J; junction bases unmatched: 6. Looked up from germline, CDR1 is SGHDT and CDR2 is YYEEEE. This CDR3 is 14 amino acids long. CDR3 in DNA: TGTGCCAGCAGCACGACAGGGACGGATGAAAAACTGTTTTTT. Protein: CASSTTGTDEKLFF.

The gene calls are TRBV9 and TRBJ1-2, with D perhaps matching TRBD1 (6 bases). Trimming shortened V by 4 bases and J by 3 bases, and 13 bases separated the two germline ends. From germline, CDR1 is SGDLS and CDR2 YYNGEE. This CDR3 comprises 14 residues. The chain's CDR3 is CASSSPGGDYGYTF. Written as DNA, the CDR3 is TGTGCCAGCAGCTCCCCGGGGGGCGACTATGGCTACACCTTC.

V is TRBV5-6 and J is TRBJ1-5; D gene uncertain. Trimming left V 3 bases short and J 1 base short, with 5 bases between. Germline V gene sequence: CDR1 SGHDT, CDR2 YYEEEE. The CDR3 contains 13 residues. The CDR3, as DNA: TGTGCCAGCAGCTCCGGGAGCAATCAGCCCCAGCATTTT. Amino acids: CASSSGSNQPQHF.

This clone was recorded a few times. The rearrangement links TRBV19 to TRBJ1-5; the match to TRBD1 covers 7 bases. Germline V gene sequence: CDR1 LNHDA, CDR2 SQIVND (reference sequence). CDR3 length: 14 amino acids. The V and J ends lost 5 bases and 7 bases, in that order; junction bases with no gene match: 8. CDR3 region: CASSLRQGGQPQHF. The CDR3 DNA reads TGTGCCAGTAGTCTCCGACAGGGAGGCCAGCCCCAGCATTTT.

This chain uses TRBV19 with TRBJ1-4; tentative D call: TRBD1 (6 bases). This CDR3 comprises 16 residues. V was shortened by 8 bases and J by 0 bases, with 16 bases between the two germline ends. Germline lookup yields CDR1 LNHDA and CDR2 SQIVND (reference sequence). As DNA, the CDR3 is TGTGCCAGTGCAGGGGCAGGGAGGACAACTAATGAAAAACTGTTTTTT. Translating it yields CASAGAGRTTNEKLFF.

The V gene is TRBV5-5, the J gene TRBJ1-2; a weak D match, TRBD1 (6 bases). Looked up from germline, CDR1 is SGHKS and CDR2 is YYEKEE (reference sequence). CDR3 length: 15 residues. Trimming took off 2 bases at V and 3 bases at J, with 14 bases between the two ends. As DNA, the CDR3 is TGTGCCAGCAGCTTTTCCCCGGACAGCCACTATGGCTACACCTTC. Translated, it gives CASSFSPDSHYGYTF.

The chain joins TRBV4-3 to TRBJ2-6; TRBD1 aligns across 10 bases. The CDR3 loop spans 18 amino acids. With V trimmed by 0 bases and J by 1 base, 3 bases remained unmatched. The germline CDR1 and CDR2 sequences are LGHNA and YSLEER. DNA of the CDR3: TGCGCCAGCAGCCAAGATGACAGGGGGCGGTCTGGGGCCAACGTCCTGACTTTC. This codes for CASSQDDRGRSGANVLTF.

The chain couples TRBV4-2 to TRBJ2-1, with 8 positions matching TRBD1. V shed 1 base, J shed 3 bases, and the junction held 5 bases outside the gene matches. Germline V gene sequence: CDR1 LGHNA, CDR2 YNFKEQ. The CDR3 covers 16 residues. In DNA form, the CDR3 reads TGTGCCAGCAGCCAAGTTGCGGGACAGGACTACAATGAGCAGTTCTTC. This encodes CASSQVAGQDYNEQFF.

V gene TRBV12-5 combines with J gene TRBJ1-1, with 8 bases identical to TRBD1. Germline V gene sequence: CDR1 LGHNT, CDR2 FRNRAP. After removal of 8 bases from V and 11 bases from J, the junction contained 19 bases not matched to a gene. The CDR3 extends over 15 amino acids. The chain's CDR3 is CASSGTGGSRGVAFF. CDR3 DNA: TGTGCTAGTTCCGGGACAGGAGGATCCAGGGGGGTGGCTTTCTTT.

The chain links TRBV19 to TRBJ2-2, with D perhaps matching TRBD1 or TRBD2 (7 bases each). The CDR3 covers 16 residues. CDR1 is LNHDA and CDR2 is SQIVND in the germline V gene (reference sequence). Trimming removed 3 bases at V and 8 bases at J, with 19 bases between. CDR3 in amino acids: CASSIPQGGRSGELFF. The CDR3 DNA is TGTGCCAGTAGTATTCCCCAGGGGGGGCGGTCTGGGGAGCTGTTTTTT.